These T cell receptor beta chains were read from a single sample in a study of T cell responses to AZD1222 COVID-19 vaccine. Profiled with immunoSEQ multiplex PCR; TCRdb holds only in-frame clones, not every one. The table shows some 200,000 clones, with roughly 92% occurring only once. The source material was peripheral blood, sampled 28 days after the second dose of the MenACWY control vaccine. Source of these receptors: an adult who received the MenACWY meningococcal vaccine as a control. Both conserved end residues are part of each CDR3. Each record gives: CDR3 length, D gene, clone size, J gene, V gene, CDR3 DNA, CDR3 protein. D genes are given only for firm matches. Size is omitted from some rows. Given values are once, few, many or a class for expanded clones.

15 | NA | NA | TRBJ1-1 | TRBV2 | TGTGCCAGCAGTGAAGTGGAGCTCTCGAGCACTGAAGCTTTCTTT | CASSEVELSSTEAFF
15 | TRBD2 | NA | TRBJ2-1 | TRBV2 | TGTGCCACCCAGAGGTTTGCGGGAGCGGACAATGAGCAGTTCTTC | CATQRFAGADNEQFF
11 | NA | NA | TRBJ2-7 | TRBV14 | TGTGCCAGCAGCCATTCCCACGAGCAGTACTTC | CASSHSHEQYF
16 | TRBD1 | NA | TRBJ2-2 | TRBV27 | TGTGCCAGCAGTTTAAGGGGACAGGGTTCCACCGGGGAGCTGTTTTTT | CASSLRGQGSTGELFF
15 | NA | NA | TRBJ1-1 | TRBV11-2 | TGTGCCAGCAGCCCGCAACAGGGTATGAACACTGAAGCTTTCTTT | CASSPQQGMNTEAFF
15 | NA | NA | TRBJ2-3 | TRBV13 | TGTGCCAGCAGAGAACTCGGCGGGCCCACAGATACGCAGTATTTT | CASRELGGPTDTQYF
11 | NA | NA | TRBJ2-3 | TRBV12-5 | TGTGCTAGTCGAGGGACAGATACGCAGTATTTT | CASRGTDTQYF
14 | NA | NA | TRBJ1-2 | TRBV19 | TGTGCCAGTAGTATAGATAGCGGAAAGAGTGGCTACACCTTC | CASSIDSGKSGYTF
15 | TRBD1 | NA | TRBJ1-5 | TRBV9 | TGTGCCAGCAGCCCACAGGGGAATAGCAATCAGCCCCAGCATTTT | CASSPQGNSNQPQHF
11 | NA | NA | TRBJ2-7 | TRBV14 | TGTGCCAGCAGCCAAAACTACGAGCAGTACTTC | CASSQNYEQYF
15 | TRBD1 | NA | TRBJ1-5 | TRBV7-6 | TGTGCCAGCAGCTTTGGACAGGGGGGCAATCAGCCCCAGCATTTT | CASSFGQGGNQPQHF
15 | NA | NA | TRBJ1-3 | TRBV5-8 | TGTGCCAGCAGCCTAAGAGGGGTTCTTGGAAACACCATATATTTT | CASSLRGVLGNTIYF
14 | TRBD1 | NA | TRBJ1-5 | TRBV19 | TGTGCCAGTAGTCCGCGACAGGGACGGGAGCCCCAGCATTTT | CASSPRQGREPQHF
14 | TRBD1 | NA | TRBJ1-4 | TRBV19 | TGTGCCAGTAACTTCCGGGACAGGGGAGGAAAACTGTTTTTT | CASNFRDRGGKLFF
16 | NA | few | TRBJ1-5 | TRBV30 | TGTGCCTGGGCAGGAGGGGATTTTTATAGCAATCAGCCCCAGCATTTT | CAWAGGDFYSNQPQHF
13 | NA | many | TRBJ1-5 | TRBV12-3/TRBV12-4 | TGTGCCAGCAGCCTTAGGGGGAATCAGCCCCAGCATTTT | CASSLRGNQPQHF
13 | NA | NA | TRBJ2-7 | TRBV10-1 | TGCGCCAGCAGTGAGCTGGGGAGGAACGAGCAGTACTTC | CASSELGRNEQYF
13 | TRBD1 | NA | TRBJ2-7 | TRBV4-2 | TGTGCCAGCAGCCAAGAAGCCACAGGGGCGCTGTACTTC | CASSQEATGALYF
12 | TRBD1 | NA | TRBJ1-2 | TRBV24-1 | TGTGCCACCAGTGGGGACAGGGGTGGCTACACCTTC | CATSGDRGGYTF
13 | NA | NA | TRBJ1-3 | TRBV7-7 | TGTGCTAGCAGCTTGGGACCCGGAAACACCATATATTTT | CASSLGPGNTIYF
17 | TRBD1 | NA | TRBJ1-1 | TRBV19 | TGTGCCAGTAGTATCGGACAGGGACGAGACTGGAACACTGAAGCTTTCTTT | CASSIGQGRDWNTEAFF
15 | NA | NA | TRBJ2-4 | TRBV2 | TGTGCCAGCACCATTACAGGAGTAGCCAAAAACATTCAGTACTTC | CASTITGVAKNIQYF
14 | NA | NA | TRBJ2-5 | TRBV4-2 | TGTGCCAGCAGCCCCCTCAGGGGGGCAGAGACCCAGTACTTC | CASSPLRGAETQYF
17 | TRBD2 | NA | TRBJ2-2 | TRBV3-1/TRBV3-2 | TGTGCCAGCAGCCAAACGGGACTAGCGGGTTCCACCGGGGAGCTGTTTTTT | CASSQTGLAGSTGELFF
13 | NA | NA | TRBJ2-1 | TRBV9 | TGTGCCAGCAGCGTAGTAGGGGAGAGGGAGCAGTTCTTC | CASSVVGEREQFF
15 | TRBD2 | NA | TRBJ2-2 | TRBV7-6 | TGTGCCAGCAGCTTGCCGGGACTAGCGGTCGGGGAGCTGTTTTTT | CASSLPGLAVGELFF
13 | NA | NA | TRBJ1-1 | TRBV28 | TGTGCCAGCATAAGGGGGGTTTATGCTGAAGCTTTCTTT | CASIRGVYAEAFF
15 | TRBD2 | few | TRBJ2-7 | TRBV18 | TGTGCCAGCTCACCGACGCTAGCGGGAGTAGGAGAGCAGTACTTC | CASSPTLAGVGEQYF